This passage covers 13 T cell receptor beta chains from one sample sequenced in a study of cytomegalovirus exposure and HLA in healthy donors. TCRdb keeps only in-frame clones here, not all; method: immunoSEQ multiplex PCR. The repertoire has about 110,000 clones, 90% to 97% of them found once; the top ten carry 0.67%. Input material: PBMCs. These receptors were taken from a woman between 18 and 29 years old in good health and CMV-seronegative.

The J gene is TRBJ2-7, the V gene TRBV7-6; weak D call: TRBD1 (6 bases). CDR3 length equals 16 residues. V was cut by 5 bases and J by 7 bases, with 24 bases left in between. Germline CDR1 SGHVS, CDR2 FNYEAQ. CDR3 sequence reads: CASSQAVRQAVREQYF. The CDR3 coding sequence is TGTGCCAGCAGCCAAGCCGTTAGACAGGCCGTACGGGAGCAGTACTTC.

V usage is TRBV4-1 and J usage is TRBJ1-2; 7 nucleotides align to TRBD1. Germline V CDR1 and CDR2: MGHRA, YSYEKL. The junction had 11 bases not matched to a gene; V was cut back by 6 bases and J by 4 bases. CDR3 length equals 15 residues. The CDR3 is CASSPRTGVTYGYTF. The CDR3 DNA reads TGCGCCAGCAGTCCCCGGACAGGCGTGACCTATGGCTACACCTTC.

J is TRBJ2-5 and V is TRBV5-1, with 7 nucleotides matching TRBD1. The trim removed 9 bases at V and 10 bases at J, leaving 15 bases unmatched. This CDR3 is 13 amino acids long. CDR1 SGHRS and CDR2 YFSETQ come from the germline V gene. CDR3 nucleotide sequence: TGCGCCACCATGGGGGACAGCGGCCTTAGCCAGTACTTC. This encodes CATMGDSGLSQYF.

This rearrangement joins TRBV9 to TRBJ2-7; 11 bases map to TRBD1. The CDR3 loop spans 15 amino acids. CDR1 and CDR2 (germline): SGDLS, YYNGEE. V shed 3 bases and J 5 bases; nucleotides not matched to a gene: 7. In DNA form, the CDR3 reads TGTGCCAGCAGCGACGGGACAGGGGGGATCGACGAGCAGTACTTC. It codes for CASSDGTGGIDEQYF.

CDR3 in DNA: TGTGCCAGCAGTCTCGGTTACAATGAGCAGTTCTTC. As protein: CASSLGYNEQFF. The chain has TRBV14 and TRBJ2-1; D not certain. This CDR3 comprises 12 residues. Looked up from germline, CDR1 is SGHDN and CDR2 is FVKESK. Trimming took off 6 bases at V and 4 bases at J, with 7 bases between the two ends. Using reference TRBV14 and TRBJ2-1 for the parts outside the CDR3, the full variable domain is EAGVTQFPSHSVIEKGQTVTLRCDPISGHDNLYWYRRVMGKEIKFLLHFVKESKQDESGMPNNRFLAERTGGTYSTLKVQPAELEDSGVYFCASSLGYNEQFFGPGTRLTVL.

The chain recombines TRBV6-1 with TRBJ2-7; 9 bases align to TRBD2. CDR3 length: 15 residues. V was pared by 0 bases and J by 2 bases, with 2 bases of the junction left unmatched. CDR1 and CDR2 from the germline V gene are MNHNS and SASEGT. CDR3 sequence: CASSEAIAGAYEQYF. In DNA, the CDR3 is TGTGCCAGCAGTGAAGCGATAGCGGGGGCCTACGAGCAGTACTTC.

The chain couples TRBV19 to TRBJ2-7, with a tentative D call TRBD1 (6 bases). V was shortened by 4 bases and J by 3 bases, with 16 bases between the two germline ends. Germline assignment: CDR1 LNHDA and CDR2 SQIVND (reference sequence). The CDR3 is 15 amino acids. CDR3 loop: CASSTSGTLFYEQYF. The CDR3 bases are TGTGCCAGTAGTACCTCCGGGACACTTTTCTACGAGCAGTACTTC.

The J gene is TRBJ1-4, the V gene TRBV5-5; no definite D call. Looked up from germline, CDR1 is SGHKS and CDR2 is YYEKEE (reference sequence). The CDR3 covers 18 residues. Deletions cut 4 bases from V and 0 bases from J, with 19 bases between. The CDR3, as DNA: TGTGCCAGCAGCCTCTCTGACCTATTTCTAGCAACTAATGAAAAACTGTTTTTT. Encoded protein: CASSLSDLFLATNEKLFF.

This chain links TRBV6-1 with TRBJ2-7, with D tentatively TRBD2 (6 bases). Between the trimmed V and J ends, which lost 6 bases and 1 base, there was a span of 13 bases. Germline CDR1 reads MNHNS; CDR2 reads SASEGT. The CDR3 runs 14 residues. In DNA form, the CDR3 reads TGTGCCAGCAGGGGAGGACTCGATTCCTACGAGCAGTACTTC. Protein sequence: CASRGGLDSYEQYF.

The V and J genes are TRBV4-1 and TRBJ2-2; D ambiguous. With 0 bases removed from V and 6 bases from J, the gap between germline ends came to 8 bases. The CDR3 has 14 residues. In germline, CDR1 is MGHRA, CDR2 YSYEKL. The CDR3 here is CASSQDRSPGELFF. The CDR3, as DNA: TGCGCCAGCAGCCAAGATCGGAGCCCCGGGGAGCTGTTTTTT.

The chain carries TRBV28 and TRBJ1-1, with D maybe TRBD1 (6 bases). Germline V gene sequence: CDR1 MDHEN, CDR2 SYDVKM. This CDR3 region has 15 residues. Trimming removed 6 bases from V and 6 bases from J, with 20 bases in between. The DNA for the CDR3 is TGTGCCAGCAGCCAAGGTTCAGCCAGGGGCGCTGAAGCTTTCTTT. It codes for CASSQGSARGAEAFF.

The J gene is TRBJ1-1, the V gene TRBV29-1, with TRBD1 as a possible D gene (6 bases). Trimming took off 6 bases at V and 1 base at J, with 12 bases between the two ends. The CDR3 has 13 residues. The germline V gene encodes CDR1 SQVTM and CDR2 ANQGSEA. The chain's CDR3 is CSVTQGWNTEAFF. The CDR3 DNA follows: TGCAGCGTAACACAGGGCTGGAACACTGAAGCTTTCTTT.

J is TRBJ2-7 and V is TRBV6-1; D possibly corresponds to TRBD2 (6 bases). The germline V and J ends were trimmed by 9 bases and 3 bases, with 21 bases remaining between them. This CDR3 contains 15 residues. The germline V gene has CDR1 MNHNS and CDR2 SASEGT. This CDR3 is CASTEWGDGGYEQYF. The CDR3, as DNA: TGTGCCAGTACCGAATGGGGGGATGGAGGCTACGAGCAGTACTTC.